The T cell receptor beta chain described here comes from a study of blood T cell repertoires in COVID-19. Trimming stripped 5 bases from V and 6 bases from J, with 17 bases between. The CDR3 is made up of 14 amino acids. Germline V gives CDR1 SGHTA, CDR2 FQGNSA. Profiled with immunoSEQ multiplex PCR; TCRdb holds only in-frame clones, not every one. The sample shows under 300,000 clones, about 85% of them seen only once. The sequence was collected from a human donor in a cohort sampled during active COVID-19. The genes are TRBV7-2 and TRBJ2-7; perhaps TRBD1 as D (8 bases). The sample was peripheral blood. As DNA, the CDR3 is TGTGCCAGCAGCCTACAGGGGGAGGGCTTCGAGCAGTACTTC. Residues: CASSLQGEGFEQYF.